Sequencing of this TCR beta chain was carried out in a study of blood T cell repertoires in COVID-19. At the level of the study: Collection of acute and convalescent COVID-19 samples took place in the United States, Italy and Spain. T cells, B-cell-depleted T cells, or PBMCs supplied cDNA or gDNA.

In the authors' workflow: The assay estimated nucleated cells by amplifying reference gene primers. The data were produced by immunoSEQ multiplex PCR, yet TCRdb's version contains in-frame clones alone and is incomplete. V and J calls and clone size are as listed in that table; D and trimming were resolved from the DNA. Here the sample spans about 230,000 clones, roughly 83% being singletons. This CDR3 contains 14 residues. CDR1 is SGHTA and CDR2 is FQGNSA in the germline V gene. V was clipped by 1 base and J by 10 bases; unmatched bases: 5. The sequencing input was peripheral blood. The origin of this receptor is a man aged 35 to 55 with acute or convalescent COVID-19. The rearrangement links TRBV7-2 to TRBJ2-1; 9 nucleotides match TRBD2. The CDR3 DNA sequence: TGTGCCAGCAGCTTAGGCGGGAGGGACACGGAGCAGTTCTTC. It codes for CASSLGGRDTEQFF.